This T cell receptor beta chain was recorded in a study of response to subunit inactivated influenza vaccine. TCRdb recomputed calls from the RT-PCR reads with MiXCR, one row per CDR3 protein. Of hundreds of thousands of distinct CDR3 sequences in the sample, about 18% were seen once. This clonotype occurred a few times. Its antigen is unknown. Overall study findings and caveats: The authors proposed limited new T cell recruitment per seasonal influenza vaccination.

Unmatched junction bases numbered 7, after V lost 6 bases and J lost 1 base. The CDR3 has 14 amino acids. Per the germline V gene, CDR1 is DFQATT and CDR2 is SNEGSKA (reference sequence). The chain links TRBV20-1 to TRBJ2-5, with 8 bases aligning to TRBD1. The sequence came from a man in his fifties or sixties who received an inactivated influenza vaccine. Source: PBMCs from blood, taken 5 days after vaccination. The CDR3 nucleotides read TGCAGTGCGTCAGACAGGGGCGGCCAAGAGACCCAGTACTTC. Amino acids: CSASDRGGQETQYF.